The 15 T cell receptor beta chains below all came from one sample that was sequenced in a study of regulatory T cells in long-lasting Graves disease. This sample's time point: persistent/refractory GD, antithyroid drugs over 5 years with positive TRAb. PBMC-derived RNA was used for the TCR library. The TCR beta library used iRepertoire HTBI primers with Arm-PCR amplification of CDR3. TCRdb ran MiXCR on the multiplex PCR reads and lists one entry per CDR3 protein. The repertoire holds a few hundred thousand distinct CDR3 sequences, roughly 23% seen once, with less than 30% in the top ten. Sequenced here: peripheral blood mononuclear cells (PBMCs), sampled when the disease was refractory, from a patient treated with antithyroid drugs. These receptors all stem from a woman aged 40 to 49 with Graves disease.

Only a few counts were recorded for this clonotype. The chain is built from TRBV11-2 and TRBJ2-6; maybe TRBD1 (5 bases). This CDR3 has 15 amino acids. Germline lookup yields CDR1 SGHAT and CDR2 FQNNGV. Trimming removed 5 bases from V and 2 bases from J, with 10 bases in between. The CDR3 region has the DNA TGTGCCAGCAGCGTAGGGGATACTGGGGCCAACGTCCTGACTTTC. Protein sequence: CASSVGDTGANVLTF.

This clonotype was seen a handful of times. The chain combines TRBV7-9 with TRBJ1-4, with TRBD1 matching over 9 bases. The CDR3 extends over 18 amino acids. V shed 5 bases and J 5 bases; nucleotides not matched to a gene: 15. CDR1 SEHNR and CDR2 FQNEAQ come from the germline V gene (reference sequence). This chain's CDR3 is CASSPVGTGKLVNEKLFF. CDR3 nucleotide sequence: TGTGCCAGCAGCCCAGTCGGGACAGGGAAACTAGTCAATGAAAAACTGTTTTTT.

There are a few counts of this clonotype. This sequence joins TRBV5-6 and TRBJ1-5; D is unresolved. Trimming cost V 4 bases and J 4 bases, with 21 bases left between them. This CDR3 contains 17 residues. Germline V CDR1 and CDR2: SGHDT, YYEEEE. The CDR3 sequence is CASSQIRAAAPNQPQHF. DNA for the CDR3: TGTGCCAGCAGCCAAATCCGGGCCGCCGCCCCAAATCAGCCCCAGCATTTT.

This clonotype was detected only a few times. The chain combines TRBV4-1 with TRBJ2-5; D perhaps matches TRBD1 (5 bases). This CDR3 spans 14 amino acids. Germline-derived CDR1 and CDR2 are MGHRA and YSYEKL. V lost 3 bases, J lost 1 base, and 9 bases lay in between. The CDR3 DNA sequence: TGCGCCAGCAGCCAGACAGAACTCCAAGAGACCCAGTACTTC. This translates into CASSQTELQETQYF.

This clonotype showed up just a few times. The chain carries TRBV27 and TRBJ2-1; the match to TRBD2 covers 15 bases. V lost 8 bases, J lost 7 bases, and 12 bases stayed unmatched. This CDR3 region has 17 residues. Looked up from germline, CDR1 is MNHEY and CDR2 is SMNVEV (reference sequence). CDR3 nucleotide sequence: TGTGCCAGCGGGGGACTAGCGGGAGGCAATGAGAGGAATGAGCAGTTCTTC. Protein: CASGGLAGGNERNEQFF.

The table lists this clonotype with many counts. V is TRBV28 and J is TRBJ1-1, with D uncertain. This CDR3 is built from 14 residues. Trimming removed 6 bases at V and 6 bases at J, with 17 bases between. CDR1 is MDHEN, CDR2 SYDVKM, per germline. The CDR3 reads CASSSTQTLPEAFF. The CDR3 DNA sequence: TGTGCCAGCAGCTCAACTCAAACCCTACCTGAAGCTTTCTTT.

This clonotype was recorded at least ten times. At one end, the junction sequence differs from germline, possibly due to a read error. J is TRBJ2-7 and V is TRBV28, with 12 bases identical to TRBD2. There are 16 residues in the CDR3. Germline CDR1 and CDR2: MDHEN and SYDVKM. As DNA, the CDR3 is TGTGCCAGCACCCTAGGGACTAGCGGGCCCTCCTACGAGCAGTACTTT. Protein product: CASTLGTSGPSYEQYF.

This clonotype was picked up many times. The chain links TRBV6-1 to TRBJ2-3; 12 bases map to TRBD2. From germline, CDR1 is MNHNS and CDR2 SASEGT. This CDR3 comprises 17 residues. Losses at the gene ends were 1 base for V and 2 bases for J; bases not matched to a gene: 4. CDR3 DNA sequence: TGTGCCAGCAGTGAAGAGCTAGCGGGAGGGCCCACAGATACGCAGTATTTT. Residues: CASSEELAGGPTDTQYF.

DNA for the CDR3: TGTGCCAGTAGTGACAGACCAGGGGTCCAAGAGACCCAGTACTTC. Protein product: CASSDRPGVQETQYF. The chain employs TRBV19 and TRBJ2-5, with a tentative D call TRBD1 (6 bases). This CDR3 contains 15 residues. Germline lookup yields CDR1 LNHDA and CDR2 SQIVND (reference sequence). V gave up 5 bases and J gave up 1 base, with 14 bases separating them.

This clonotype was recorded a few times. This rearrangement joins TRBV2 to TRBJ2-2; D not certain. CDR1 is SNHLY, CDR2 FYNNEI, per germline. The CDR3 is made up of 17 amino acids. V lost 7 bases, J lost 3 bases, and 21 bases lay in between. The CDR3, as DNA: TGTGCCAGCAAGTTGGGCAGCTTCTTTTCCCACACCGGGGAGCTGTTTTTT. Translated, it gives CASKLGSFFSHTGELFF.

Many counts were recorded for this clonotype. The V call is TRBV6-1, the J call TRBJ2-7; D is unresolved. The CDR3 loop spans 12 amino acids. The ends were cut back, 6 bases at V and 4 bases at J, with 10 bases in the middle. CDR1 and CDR2 from the germline V gene are MNHNS and SASEGT. Here the CDR3 DNA reads TGTGCCAGCAGCCCCTATGGATACGAGCAGTACTTC. Translation gives CASSPYGYEQYF.

This clonotype came up a few times. V is TRBV5-1 and J is TRBJ2-1; 7 bases fit TRBD1. The CDR3 is made up of 16 amino acids. Trimming at V came to 1 base and at J to 0 bases, leaving 4 bases not matched to a gene. Germline V gene sequence: CDR1 SGHRS, CDR2 YFSETQ. The CDR3 is CASSLLGGVSYNEQFF. The DNA of the CDR3 is TGCGCCAGCAGCTTGCTAGGGGGCGTCTCCTACAATGAGCAGTTCTTC.

This clonotype was counted at least ten times. The chain links TRBV11-2 to TRBJ2-7; D ambiguous. Germline CDR1 and CDR2: SGHAT and FQNNGV. This CDR3 contains 11 residues. V shed 4 bases and J shed 6 bases, with 7 bases lying between them. This chain's CDR3 is CASSYWGEQYF. The CDR3 bases are TGTGCCAGCAGCTATTGGGGCGAGCAGTACTTC.

This clonotype was observed a handful of times. The genes are TRBV13 and TRBJ1-3; D perhaps matches TRBD1 (5 bases). CDR3 size: 14 residues. Per the germline V gene, CDR1 is PRHDT and CDR2 is FYEKMQ (reference sequence). The ends were cut back, 4 bases at V and 1 base at J, with 8 bases in the middle. The CDR3 region has the DNA TGTGCCAGCAGCTACGGGACTTCTGGAAACACCATATATTTT. Amino acids: CASSYGTSGNTIYF.

With regard to this clonotype: With a much larger clone just one base away, this may be a read error. The CDR3 sequence is CAISPRDRFNQPQHF. The CDR3 DNA is TGTGCCATCAGTCCCAGGGACAGATTCAATCAGCCCCAGCATTTT. V gene TRBV10-3 combines with J gene TRBJ1-5; 7 nucleotides line up with TRBD1. This CDR3 spans 15 amino acids. The V and J ends lost 5 bases and 3 bases, in that order; junction bases with no gene match: 7. From germline, CDR1 is ENHRY and CDR2 SYGVKD.